These 27 T cell receptor beta chains share one sample of origin, sequenced in a study of T-cell reconstitution after alpha-beta-depleted transplantation in children. Unique molecular identifiers were used in preparing the TCRbeta library. TCRdb ran MiXCR on the PCR reads and lists one entry per CDR3 protein. The sample shows 550,000 to 800,000 distinct CDR3 sequences, around 13% of them seen only once. Sequencing used PBMCs, obtained before TCRalphabeta/CD19-depleted stem cell transplant. All receptors derive from a girl between 2 and 10 years old with congenital amegakaryocytic thrombocytopenia, due to receive a stem cell transplant.

The chain is built from TRBV7-9 and TRBJ1-5; D is ambiguous. This CDR3 comprises 12 residues. The germline gives CDR1 SEHNR, CDR2 FQNEAQ (reference sequence). V was clipped by 8 bases and J by 10 bases, with 15 bases between them. CDR3 sequence reads: CASSARSLPQHF. As DNA, the CDR3 is TGTGCCAGCTCCGCCAGGTCTCTCCCCCAGCATTTT.

This clonotype was counted a few times. The J gene is TRBJ2-3, the V gene TRBV20-1, with TRBD2 matching 10 bases. Germline V gives CDR1 DFQATT, CDR2 SNEGSKA (reference sequence). This CDR3 has 15 residues. J lost 2 bases, V lost 6 bases, and 8 bases had no gene match. The CDR3, as DNA: TGCAGTGCATGCACTAGCGGGGCCTACACAGATACGCAGTATTTT. This codes for CSACTSGAYTDTQYF.

This clonotype has a handful of counts. The V gene is TRBV7-2, the J gene TRBJ2-3; 9 bases agree with TRBD1. The CDR3 runs to 15 residues. V was clipped by 4 bases and J by 6 bases; unmatched bases: 8. Germline lookup yields CDR1 SGHTA and CDR2 FQGNSA. The CDR3, as DNA: TGTGCCAGCAGCTCCCCGGGACAGGGACCCGATACGCAGTATTTT. Amino acids: CASSSPGQGPDTQYF.

This clonotype has at least ten counts. This chain's CDR3 is CASSQVVSVFANTGELFF. CDR3 sequence (DNA): TGCGCCAGCAGCCAAGTCGTTTCAGTCTTCGCGAACACCGGGGAGCTGTTTTTT. The rearrangement links TRBV4-1 to TRBJ2-2; no clear D. The CDR3 contains 18 residues. V shed 1 base and J shed 0 bases, with 15 bases lying between them. Germline V gene sequence: CDR1 MGHRA, CDR2 YSYEKL.

The rearrangement joins TRBV6-1 to TRBJ2-3, with D perhaps given as TRBD1 or TRBD2 (6 bases each). V was clipped by 6 bases and J by 5 bases, with 21 bases between them. The CDR3 is 16 amino acids. Looked up from germline, CDR1 is MNHNS and CDR2 is SASEGT. The CDR3 here is CASRGPRGQVIDTQYF. In nucleotides, the CDR3 is TGTGCCAGCAGGGGTCCACGGGGGCAAGTTATAGATACGCAGTATTTT.

The table lists this clonotype with many counts. The V and J genes are TRBV27 and TRBJ1-1; maybe TRBD1 (6 bases). The length of the CDR3 is 13 residues. Between the trimmed V and J ends, which lost 7 bases and 11 bases, there was a span of 20 bases. Germline CDR1 MNHEY, CDR2 SMNVEV (reference sequence). The CDR3 region is CASTNHGGQGAFF. The CDR3 region has the DNA TGTGCCAGCACCAACCATGGGGGGCAGGGCGCTTTCTTT.

A note on this clonotype: A much larger clonotype is one base distant, so this may be a read error. This chain connects TRBV28 to TRBJ2-3; no firm D call. CDR3 length: 15 amino acids. The germline V and J ends were trimmed by 5 bases and 0 bases, with 12 bases remaining between them. Germline assignment: CDR1 MDHEN and CDR2 SYDVKM. Here the CDR3 DNA reads TGTGCCAGCAGTCCATCTTTAGAGAGCACAGATACGCAGTATTTT. Its protein is CASSPSLESTDTQYF.

At least ten counts were recorded for this clonotype. The gene calls are TRBV5-1 and TRBJ2-5; TRBD2 matches 10 bases. V was clipped by 2 bases and J by 4 bases; unmatched bases: 5. The CDR3 consists of 15 residues. CDR1 and CDR2 (germline): SGHRS, YFSETQ. This CDR3 is CASSFGTSDRETQYF. In DNA, the CDR3 is TGCGCCAGCAGCTTTGGGACTAGCGATCGAGAGACCCAGTACTTC.

A remark on this clonotype: A much more abundant neighbour one base away suggests this may be a read error. The rearrangement uses TRBV6-1 and TRBJ1-1, with 7 bases identical to TRBD1. Germline-derived CDR1 and CDR2 are MNHNS and SASEGT. The CDR3 runs 16 residues. DNA for the CDR3: TGTGCCTGCAGTGAAGCGCTTTTACAGGGGAGCCCTGAAGCTTTCTTT. Its protein is CACSEALLQGSPEAFF.

A few counts support this clonotype. The rearrangement joins TRBV5-1 to TRBJ2-5; maybe TRBD2 (5 bases). Germline values: CDR1 SGHRS, CDR2 YFSETQ. The CDR3 is 14 amino acids. V dropped 7 bases and J dropped 2 bases, with 15 bases sitting between them. For the CDR3, the DNA is TGCGCCAGCGGGTTTTCGAGGGTTCAAGAGACCCAGTACTTC. It encodes CASGFSRVQETQYF.

This clonotype was counted at least ten times. This rearrangement joins TRBV20-1 to TRBJ1-5; 7 bases map to TRBD1. The CDR3 loop spans 13 amino acids. Per the germline V gene, CDR1 is DFQATT and CDR2 is SNEGSKA (reference sequence). J was trimmed by 2 bases and V by 6 bases; bases with no gene match: 4. The CDR3 nucleotides read TGCAGTGCGCGGACAGGTGGCAATCAGCCCCAGCATTTT. It is translated as CSARTGGNQPQHF.

V gene TRBV7-9 combines with J gene TRBJ2-1, with 7 bases aligning to TRBD2. V was clipped by 2 bases and J by 1 base; unmatched bases: 5. The CDR3 is 16 amino acids. The germline gives CDR1 SEHNR, CDR2 FQNEAQ (reference sequence). CDR3 nucleotide sequence: TGTGCCAGCAGCTTATATCCAGCGGGATCCTACAATGAGCAGTTCTTC. This translates into CASSLYPAGSYNEQFF.

Many counts were recorded for this clonotype. The rearrangement joins TRBV5-1 to TRBJ1-2, with no clear D. V dropped 0 bases and J dropped 5 bases, with 11 bases sitting between them. From germline, CDR1 is SGHRS and CDR2 YFSETQ. The CDR3 is made up of 14 amino acids. The DNA for the CDR3 is TGCGCCAGCAGCTTGGCTCCCGAGGTTTATGGCTACACCTTC. Its protein is CASSLAPEVYGYTF.

Concerning this clonotype: This sequence may be a read error, since a much larger clone differs from it by one base. The chain joins TRBV10-3 to TRBJ2-4; D might be TRBD2 (6 bases). The CDR3 is made up of 14 amino acids. Trimming left V 4 bases short and J 9 bases short, with 16 bases between. From germline, CDR1 is ENHRY and CDR2 SYGVKD. CDR3 sequence: CAISAGEGIIIQYF. Written as DNA, the CDR3 is TGTGCCATCAGTGCGGGGGAAGGTATTATCATTCAGTACTTC.

This clonotype was seen at least ten times. The chain carries TRBV5-1 and TRBJ2-1, with 16 bases aligning to TRBD2. From germline, CDR1 is SGHRS and CDR2 YFSETQ. With 5 bases clipped from V and 8 bases from J, the junction kept 13 bases outside the gene matches. This CDR3 is 18 amino acids long. The CDR3 bases are TGCGCCAGCAGAACGGGACTAGCGGGAGGGCCTTATGTCGATGAGCAGTTCTTC. It is translated as CASRTGLAGGPYVDEQFF.

This clonotype was seen only once. Germline is not matched at one junction end, which may reflect a read error. The chain combines TRBV18 with TRBJ2-5; 8 bases are shared with TRBD1. The CDR3 loop spans 13 amino acids. CDR1 and CDR2 (germline): KGHSH, LQKENI. The CDR3 DNA follows: TGTGCCAGCTCAGCCGGACAGGGAGAGACCCAGTCCTTC. Its translation: CASSAGQGETQSF.

This clonotype was seen at least ten times. This chain links TRBV29-1 with TRBJ2-3; D is undetermined. Germline lookup yields CDR1 SQVTM and CDR2 ANQGSEA. The CDR3 consists of 12 residues. V shed 7 bases and J shed 6 bases, with 14 bases lying between them. CDR3 protein: CSGGPYMDTQYF. DNA of the CDR3: TGCAGCGGTGGGCCCTATATGGATACGCAGTATTTT.

The chain joins TRBV4-1 to TRBJ2-3; 11 bases are shared with TRBD2. Germline V CDR1 and CDR2: MGHRA, YSYEKL. This CDR3 contains 18 residues. The trim removed 1 base at V and 6 bases at J, leaving 12 bases unmatched. The CDR3 nucleotides read TGCGCCAGCAGCCAAGGGAGACTAGCGGGAAGGCTGGGGGATACGCAGTATTTT. Encoded protein: CASSQGRLAGRLGDTQYF.

This chain uses TRBV12-3 or TRBV12-4 with TRBJ1-5; possible D gene TRBD1, 5 bases. The V end lost 5 bases, the J end lost 0 bases, and 11 bases lay between the germline ends. The CDR3 contains 15 residues. The CDR3 bases are TGTGCCAGCAGTCCGTGGGGCAATAGCAATCAGCCCCAGCATTTT. Amino acids: CASSPWGNSNQPQHF.

J is TRBJ1-5 and V is TRBV10-3; D remains ambiguous. Trimming took 2 bases from V and 3 from J, leaving 5 bases between them. The CDR3 sequence is 13 residues long. Looked up from germline, CDR1 is ENHRY and CDR2 is SYGVKD. The CDR3 is CAISEGYNQPQHF. As DNA, the CDR3 is TGTGCCATCAGTGAGGGCTACAATCAGCCCCAGCATTTT.

This clonotype has a count of ten or more. The chain has TRBV12-3 or TRBV12-4 and TRBJ1-5; perhaps TRBD1 as D (6 bases). This CDR3 is built from 17 residues. V dropped 8 bases and J dropped 0 bases, with 20 bases sitting between them. The CDR3 here is CASADRSDHYSNQPQHF. In nucleotides, the CDR3 is TGTGCCAGCGCCGACAGGAGCGACCATTATAGCAATCAGCCCCAGCATTTT.

At least ten counts were recorded for this clonotype. The CDR3 loop is CASSSFTEAFF. CDR3 nucleotides: TGTGCCAGCAGTTCCTTCACTGAAGCTTTCTTT. The genes are TRBV28 and TRBJ1-1; no clear D gene. The CDR3 has 11 residues. Trimming took 4 bases from V and 4 from J, leaving 4 bases between them. CDR1 is MDHEN, CDR2 SYDVKM, per germline.

The chain links TRBV5-5 to TRBJ2-7; D unresolved. CDR1 and CDR2 (germline): SGHKS, YYEKEE (reference sequence). The CDR3 has 15 amino acids. V was pared by 6 bases and J by 7 bases, with 23 bases between. CDR3 nucleotides: TGTGCCAGCACCTTTTTAGCAGAGCAAAATTTGGAGCAGTACTTC. As protein: CASTFLAEQNLEQYF. Based on the CDR3 plus reference TRBV5-5 and TRBJ2-7, the full variable domain is DAGVTQSPTHLIKTRGQQVTLRCSPISGHKSVSWYQQVLGQGPQFIFQYYEKEERGRGNFPDRFSARQFPNYSSELNVNALLLGDSALYLCASTFLAEQNLEQYFGPGTRLTVT.

This clonotype was seen ten or more times. The V gene is TRBV6-5, the J gene TRBJ1-1; D ambiguous. The CDR3 totals 14 residues. Trimming removed 2 bases from V and 1 base from J, with 8 bases in between. Germline assignment: CDR1 MNHEY and CDR2 SVGAGI. The CDR3 coding sequence is TGTGCCAGCAGTTACACTGCGGGGAACACTGAAGCTTTCTTT. This sequence encodes CASSYTAGNTEAFF.

This clonotype occurred a few times. The V gene is TRBV18, the J gene TRBJ2-7; TRBD2 matches at 9 bases. CDR3 size: 16 residues. Germline lookup yields CDR1 KGHSH and CDR2 LQKENI. The J segment lost 2 bases and the V segment lost 3 bases, leaving 8 bases of the junction unmatched. The CDR3 region has the DNA TGTGCCAGCTCACCCATCCCGCTAGCGGGACCCTACGAGCAGTACTTC. Protein: CASSPIPLAGPYEQYF. Full variable domain (missing parts from reference TRBV18 and TRBJ2-7): NAGVMQNPRHLVRRRGQEARLRCSPMKGHSHVYWYRQLPEEGLKFMVYLQKENIIDESGMPKERFSAEFPKEGPSILRIQQVVRGDSAAYFCASSPIPLAGPYEQYFGPGTRLTVT.

This clonotype came up a few times. The rearrangement uses TRBV3-1 and TRBJ1-1; D perhaps matches TRBD1 (6 bases). The V and J ends lost 4 bases and 10 bases respectively, with 19 bases between them. Germline V gives CDR1 LGHDT, CDR2 YNNKEL (reference sequence). This CDR3 region has 14 residues. CDR3 bases: TGTGCCAGCAGCCTTTCCCGGGACATTGCAATAGCTTTCTTT. Translation gives CASSLSRDIAIAFF.

This clonotype was counted many times. The chain uses TRBV7-9 and TRBJ1-1, with 7 positions matching TRBD1. Germline V gene lookup returns CDR1 SEHNR and CDR2 FQNEAQ (reference sequence). The CDR3 runs 15 residues. Trimming took 3 bases from V and 2 from J; bases not matched to a gene: 6. The CDR3 loop is CASSLDRRGNTEAFF. In DNA, the CDR3 is TGTGCCAGCAGCTTGGACAGGAGGGGAAACACTGAAGCTTTCTTT.